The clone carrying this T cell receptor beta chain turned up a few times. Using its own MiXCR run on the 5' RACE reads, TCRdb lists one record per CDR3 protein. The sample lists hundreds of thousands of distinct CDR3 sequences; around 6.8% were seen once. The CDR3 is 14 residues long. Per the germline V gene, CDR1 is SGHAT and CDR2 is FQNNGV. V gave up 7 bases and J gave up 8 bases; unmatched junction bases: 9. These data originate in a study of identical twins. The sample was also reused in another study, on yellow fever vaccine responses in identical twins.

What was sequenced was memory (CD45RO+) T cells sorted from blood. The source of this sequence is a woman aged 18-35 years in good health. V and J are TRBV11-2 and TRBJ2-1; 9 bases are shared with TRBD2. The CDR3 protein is CASKQGREGDEQFF. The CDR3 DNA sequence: TGTGCCAGCAAACAGGGGCGGGAGGGCGATGAGCAGTTCTTC.